These 19 T cell receptor beta chains share one sample of origin, sequenced in a study of blood T cell repertoires in COVID-19 (dated by TCRdb to the early 2020s). The library came from the immunoSEQ multiplex PCR assay. TCRdb mirrors the immuneACCESS table, restricted to in-frame sequences. Some clones are absent from its copies; in checked studies, under half trace to an unresolved V gene, and the reason for the others is unknown. The sample yields 30,000 to 35,000 clones; more than 60% were counted once. Of the sample, about 14% falls within the top ten clones. The sequencing input was peripheral blood. All receptors come from a man older than 75 with active or convalescent COVID-19.

V and J are TRBV6-5 and TRBJ2-5, with 10 bases lining up with TRBD1. The V and J ends lost 1 base and 3 bases, in that order; junction bases with no gene match: 5. Germline loops: CDR1 MNHEY, CDR2 SVGAGI. This CDR3 has 16 residues. CDR3 nucleotide sequence: TGTGCCAGCAGTTACTGGCTCGGGACAGGGGAAGAGACCCAGTACTTC. It is translated as CASSYWLGTGEETQYF.

The CDR3 region has the DNA TGTGCCAGCAGTTACGGGGCAGGGACTTACGAGCAGTACTTC. This gives the protein CASSYGAGTYEQYF. The rearrangement joins TRBV6-5 to TRBJ2-7; D may be TRBD2 (6 bases). The V end was cut by 2 bases, the J end by 4 bases, with 12 bases between. The germline V gene encodes CDR1 MNHEY and CDR2 SVGAGI. The CDR3 is 14 residues long.

The genes are TRBV5-4 and TRBJ2-3; 9 bases align to TRBD1. Trimming took 4 bases from V and 0 from J; bases not matched to a gene: 6. This CDR3 comprises 16 residues. CDR1 SGHNT and CDR2 YYREEE come from the germline V gene (reference sequence). The CDR3 loop reads CASSRAQGASTDTQYF. Here the CDR3 DNA reads TGTGCCAGCAGCCGCGCACAGGGGGCAAGCACAGATACGCAGTATTTT.

This rearrangement joins TRBV20-1 to TRBJ2-7; perhaps TRBD1 as D (6 bases). Germline lookup yields CDR1 DFQATT and CDR2 SNEGSKA (reference sequence). V lost 3 bases, J lost 4 bases, and 13 bases lay in between. The CDR3 contains 13 residues. The CDR3 DNA sequence: TGCAGTGCTAGTCGGGACAACTGGTACGAGCAGTACTTC. Its translation: CSASRDNWYEQYF.

The V call is TRBV11-2, the J call TRBJ2-3, with 13 bases fitting TRBD2. This CDR3 comprises 17 residues. CDR1 is SGHAT and CDR2 is FQNNGV in the germline V gene. The ends lost 3 bases at V and 3 bases at J; junction bases unmatched: 6. In DNA form, the CDR3 reads TGTGCCAGCAGCTTGGATGGACTAGCGGGAGCAACAGATACGCAGTATTTT. Protein sequence: CASSLDGLAGATDTQYF.

The V and J genes are TRBV4-1 and TRBJ1-1; a possible D gene is TRBD1 (6 bases). Trimming took 1 base from V and 3 from J, leaving 15 bases between them. Looked up from germline, CDR1 is MGHRA and CDR2 is YSYEKL. This CDR3 is built from 16 residues. The CDR3 is CASSQVFSRGYTEAFF. The CDR3 region has the DNA TGCGCCAGCAGCCAAGTTTTCTCCAGGGGATACACTGAAGCTTTCTTT.

V is TRBV2 and J is TRBJ2-1; 7 nucleotides agree with TRBD2. The CDR3 covers 17 residues. J lost 2 bases, V lost 3 bases, and 10 bases had no gene match. Germline V gives CDR1 SNHLY, CDR2 FYNNEI. CDR3 sequence: CASSDSTSESTYNEQFF. CDR3 nucleotide sequence: TGTGCCAGCAGTGATTCCACTAGCGAAAGTACCTACAATGAGCAGTTCTTC.

The gene calls are TRBV28 and TRBJ2-7, with a possible D match to TRBD2 (6 bases). V lost 5 bases and J lost 4, with 18 bases in between. Germline loops: CDR1 MDHEN, CDR2 SYDVKM. The CDR3 is 15 amino acids. CDR3 sequence: CASSGVFGRIYEQYF. The CDR3 nucleotides read TGTGCCAGCAGTGGGGTTTTCGGGAGAATTTACGAGCAGTACTTC.

V is TRBV19 and J is TRBJ1-5; TRBD1 matches 8 bases. Looked up from germline, CDR1 is LNHDA and CDR2 is SQIVND (reference sequence). Trimming took 3 bases from V and 0 from J; bases not matched to a gene: 4. CDR3 size: 16 residues. The CDR3 spells CASSMGQAYSNQPQHF. The CDR3 coding sequence is TGTGCCAGTAGTATGGGACAGGCCTATAGCAATCAGCCCCAGCATTTT.

The chain combines TRBV7-2 with TRBJ1-2; possibly TRBD1 for D (5 bases). V lost 1 base and J lost 3, with 12 bases in between. The CDR3 has 15 amino acids. Germline V CDR1 and CDR2: SGHTA, FQGNSA. The CDR3 spells CASSLGPGQDYGYTF. CDR3 DNA sequence: TGTGCCAGCAGCTTAGGCCCAGGGCAGGACTATGGCTACACCTTC.

This rearrangement joins TRBV24-1 to TRBJ2-1; D is possibly TRBD1 (6 bases). Trimming removed 4 bases from V and 2 bases from J, with 14 bases in between. Looked up from germline, CDR1 is KGHDR and CDR2 is SFDVKD. The CDR3 extends over 16 amino acids. The CDR3 region is CATSDPTGRTYNEQFF. CDR3 coding DNA: TGTGCCACCAGTGACCCGACAGGTAGGACCTACAATGAGCAGTTCTTC.

V gene TRBV7-2 combines with J gene TRBJ2-7; the D is unclear. CDR3 length equals 13 residues. With 3 bases removed from V and 4 bases from J, the gap between germline ends came to 10 bases. Germline V gene lookup returns CDR1 SGHTA and CDR2 FQGNSA. In DNA form, the CDR3 reads TGTGCCAGCAGCTTTTCTCAGAGGTACGAGCAGTACTTC. As protein: CASSFSQRYEQYF.

The rearrangement uses TRBV28 and TRBJ1-1; D unresolved. The CDR3 spans 13 residues. Germline loops: CDR1 MDHEN, CDR2 SYDVKM. Trimming shortened V by 6 bases and J by 0 bases, and 8 bases separated the two germline ends. In nucleotides, the CDR3 is TGTGCCAGCAGGGACTTCATGAACACTGAAGCTTTCTTT. Amino acids: CASRDFMNTEAFF.

This clone is classed as medium-sized. DNA of the CDR3: TGTGCCGTTGCAGGGGGCCCTATCTACGAGCAGTACTTC. It yields the protein CAVAGGPIYEQYF. This chain joins TRBV28 and TRBJ2-7; 8 positions agree with TRBD1. This CDR3 is 13 amino acids long. Germline loops: CDR1 MDHEN, CDR2 SYDVKM. The junction had 9 bases not matched to a gene; V was cut back by 11 bases and J by 3 bases.

The J gene is TRBJ2-7, the V gene TRBV28; 10 bases are shared with TRBD2. From germline, CDR1 is MDHEN and CDR2 SYDVKM. This CDR3 is 15 amino acids long. V lost 7 bases, J lost 5 bases, and 11 bases stayed unmatched. The CDR3 sequence: CASITSGRARDEQYF. The CDR3 nucleotides are TGTGCCAGCATCACGAGCGGGAGGGCTAGGGACGAGCAGTACTTC.

The chain recombines TRBV28 with TRBJ2-3; D is ambiguous. The CDR3 loop spans 15 amino acids. V lost 3 bases and J lost 2, with 12 bases in between. In germline, CDR1 is MDHEN, CDR2 SYDVKM. CDR3: CASSFLITYTDTQYF. The CDR3 DNA follows: TGTGCCAGCAGTTTCTTGATAACATACACAGATACGCAGTATTTT.

J is TRBJ2-1 and V is TRBV6-2 or TRBV6-3; 14 bases are shared with TRBD2. The V gene's germline CDR1 is MNHEY and CDR2 SVGEGT. The CDR3 consists of 20 residues. With 4 bases clipped from V and 0 bases from J, the junction kept 11 bases outside the gene matches. CDR3 in DNA: TGTGCCAGCAGTTTGAGGGGACTAGCGGGAGAGACTTCCTCCTACAATGAGCAGTTCTTC. Its translation: CASSLRGLAGETSSYNEQFF.

V is TRBV7-9 and J is TRBJ2-2, with TRBD2 as a possible D gene (7 bases). Germline V lookup: CDR1 SEHNR, CDR2 FQNEAQ (reference sequence). V lost 3 bases, J lost 1 base, and 9 bases lay in between. The CDR3 spans 15 residues. The CDR3 protein is CASSFGGQNTGELFF. The CDR3 region has the DNA TGTGCCAGCAGCTTCGGGGGGCAGAACACCGGGGAGCTGTTTTTT.

On this clone itself: The conserved phenylalanine or tryptophan is not found at the CDR3 terminus, so this likely reflects a read error. The DNA is omitted, as the CDR3 cannot be located on it reliably, and the CDR3 follows TCRdb's listing. The chain recombines TRBV12-3 or TRBV12-4 with TRBJ1-4. The CDR3 spans 9 amino acids, including both terminal residues. The CDR3: CASSLFSGK.